This TCR beta chain was identified during a study of blood T cell repertoires in COVID-19. Looking at the study overall: Sources were T cells, B-cell-depleted T cells, or PBMCs; the material itself was cDNA or gDNA.

Authors' processing steps: It was from reference gene primer amplification that nucleated cell counts were estimated. Sequenced by immunoSEQ multiplex PCR; TCRdb stores in-frame clones only, minus some. The V and J calls and clone size come from that table; D and trimming were worked out from the DNA. The repertoire includes about 220,000 clones, approximately 85% of them detected once, and approximately 2.4% sits in the top ten. V lost 7 bases to trimming and J lost 4 bases; unmatched junction nucleotides: 1. Germline CDR1 is LGHDT and CDR2 is YNNKEL (reference sequence). CDR3 size: 12 residues. Sequenced: peripheral blood. V is TRBV3-1 (or the pseudogene TRBV3-2) and J is TRBJ1-1, with 9 bases matching TRBD1. The sequence came from a woman in her seventies with COVID-19, enrolled during active disease. CDR3 DNA sequence: TGTGCCAGCAAGACAGGGGGCACTGAAGCTTTCTTT. Protein sequence: CASKTGGTEAFF.